A single sample is the source of the 24 T cell receptor beta chains below, sequenced in a study of blood T cell repertoires in COVID-19. TCRdb keeps only in-frame clones here, not all; method: immunoSEQ multiplex PCR. The sample includes around 47,000 clones, around nine tenths of them seen just once. Sequencing was carried out using peripheral blood. These receptors came from an elderly man with active or convalescent COVID-19.

The rearrangement uses TRBV10-2 and TRBJ1-4, with D perhaps matching TRBD1 (6 bases). Germline lookup yields CDR1 WSHSY and CDR2 SAAADI. This CDR3 has 15 amino acids. V lost 3 bases, J lost 4 bases, and 12 bases lay in between. As DNA, the CDR3 is TGCGCCAGCAGTGATGGGACAACCCATAATGAAAAACTGTTTTTT. Amino acid sequence: CASSDGTTHNEKLFF.

This chain joins TRBV3-1 (or the pseudogene TRBV3-2) and TRBJ2-5; tentative D call: TRBD2 (6 bases). The germline CDR1 and CDR2 sequences are LGHDT and YNNKEL (reference sequence). The CDR3 extends over 12 amino acids. The ends were cut back, 3 bases at V and 14 bases at J, with 16 bases in the middle. The CDR3 DNA reads as TGTGCCAGCAGCCAGTCTGGGGGGACGGGTTACTTC. It encodes CASSQSGGTGYF.

The V and J genes are TRBV30 and TRBJ2-3; D might be TRBD2 (6 bases). V was trimmed by 3 bases and J by 0 bases, leaving 16 bases between them. This CDR3 spans 16 amino acids. Germline CDR1 is GTSNPN and CDR2 is SVGIG (reference sequence). The CDR3 DNA reads as TGTGCCTGGAGAAGGACTACTTTTTCTAGCACAGATACGCAGTATTTT. Its translation: CAWRRTTFSSTDTQYF.

The chain uses TRBV3-1 (or the pseudogene TRBV3-2) and TRBJ2-2; 7 bases fit TRBD2. The CDR3 totals 17 residues. The germline V gene encodes CDR1 LGHDT and CDR2 YNNKEL (reference sequence). The ends lost 0 bases at V and 1 base at J; junction bases unmatched: 5. The CDR3 DNA follows: TGTGCCAGCAGCCAAGATCTCGGACTAGGGAACACCGGGGAGCTGTTTTTT. As protein: CASSQDLGLGNTGELFF.

This chain connects TRBV18 to TRBJ1-6; TRBD1 agrees at 7 bases. J was trimmed by 14 bases and V by 3 bases; bases with no gene match: 7. The CDR3 loop spans 13 amino acids. Germline V CDR1 and CDR2: KGHSH, LQKENI. CDR3 region: CASSPTQGTALHF. CDR3 sequence (DNA): TGTGCCAGCTCACCGACACAGGGGACCGCCCTCCACTTT.

The rearrangement uses TRBV7-2 and TRBJ2-1; TRBD1 agrees at 9 bases. V lost 5 bases, J lost 5 bases, and 7 bases stayed unmatched. The CDR3 sequence is 15 residues long. Germline CDR1 and CDR2: SGHTA and FQGNSA. CDR3 coding DNA: TGTGCCAGCAGCCCCTCACAGGGGGCCCACAATGAGCAGTTCTTC. Its translation is CASSPSQGAHNEQFF.

This rearrangement joins TRBV3-1 (or the pseudogene TRBV3-2) to TRBJ1-1, with unresolved D. The CDR3 sequence is 15 residues long. Germline values: CDR1 LGHDT, CDR2 YNNKEL (reference sequence). V lost 4 bases to trimming and J lost 1 base, with 13 bases between them. CDR3 amino acids: CASSPIGQPNTEAFF. The CDR3 bases are TGTGCCAGCAGCCCGATTGGGCAACCGAACACTGAAGCTTTCTTT.

CDR3 nucleotides: TGTGCCAGCTCACCGGGGACAGGGGTAGAGCAGCCCCAGCATTTT. It translates to CASSPGTGVEQPQHF. The chain recombines TRBV18 with TRBJ1-5, with 10 bases identical to TRBD1. The germline CDR1 and CDR2 sequences are KGHSH and LQKENI. With V trimmed by 3 bases and J by 7 bases, 6 bases remained unmatched. The CDR3 spans 15 residues.

The rearrangement uses TRBV11-2 and TRBJ2-7, with a weak D call TRBD2 (5 bases). The V and J ends lost 1 base and 3 bases respectively, with 13 bases between them. The CDR3 covers 15 residues. CDR1 and CDR2 (germline): SGHAT, FQNNGV. CDR3 region: CASSLAGSVYYEQYF. In nucleotides, the CDR3 is TGTGCCAGCAGCTTAGCCGGTAGCGTCTACTACGAGCAGTACTTC.

The genes are TRBV18 and TRBJ2-2; D may be TRBD2 (5 bases). The CDR3 has 14 amino acids. CDR1 and CDR2 (germline): KGHSH, LQKENI. Trimming removed 3 bases at V and 6 bases at J, with 11 bases between. In nucleotides, the CDR3 is TGTGCCAGCTCACCTCAGACGGGGTCCGGGGAGCTGTTTTTT. This encodes CASSPQTGSGELFF.

The table lists this clone with a count of one. J is TRBJ1-1 and V is TRBV19; 7 bases are a match to TRBD1. This CDR3 comprises 15 residues. Germline CDR1 LNHDA, CDR2 SQIVND (reference sequence). Trimming cost V 5 bases and J 0 bases; bases outside gene matches: 6. CDR3 bases: TGTGCCAGTAGTCCAACAGGGGCGATGAACACTGAAGCTTTCTTT. Its translation is CASSPTGAMNTEAFF.

The chain employs TRBV7-2 and TRBJ1-5; D is ambiguous. The germline gives CDR1 SGHTA, CDR2 FQGNSA. Deletions cut 1 base from V and 5 bases from J, with 6 bases between. The CDR3 length is 13 residues. The CDR3 here is CASSLVPDQPQHF. The CDR3 nucleotides are TGTGCCAGCAGCTTAGTTCCCGATCAGCCCCAGCATTTT.

The chain has TRBV7-2 and TRBJ2-2, with D perhaps matching TRBD1 (8 bases). V was shortened by 4 bases and J by 4 bases, with 13 bases between the two germline ends. Germline V gives CDR1 SGHTA, CDR2 FQGNSA. The CDR3 is 15 residues long. The CDR3 region has the DNA TGTGCCAGCAGCTCCTACAGGGGGGGCACCGGGGAGCTGTTTTTT. Its protein product is CASSSYRGGTGELFF.

The chain links TRBV5-6 to TRBJ1-5; the D is unclear. The CDR3 sequence is 14 residues long. With 0 bases removed from V and 4 bases from J, the gap between germline ends came to 8 bases. Germline V gives CDR1 SGHDT, CDR2 YYEEEE. CDR3 loop: CASSLVGGNQPQHF. Here the CDR3 DNA reads TGTGCCAGCAGCTTGGTGGGAGGGAATCAGCCCCAGCATTTT.

This chain joins TRBV30 and TRBJ1-5, with TRBD1 as a possible D gene (6 bases). V was cut by 1 base and J by 1 base, with 8 bases left in between. Looked up from germline, CDR1 is GTSNPN and CDR2 is SVGIG (reference sequence). CDR3 length equals 14 residues. CDR3 protein: CAWSGGQSNQPQHF. The CDR3 nucleotides read TGTGCCTGGAGTGGGGGGCAGAGCAATCAGCCCCAGCATTTT.

The chain couples TRBV12-3 or TRBV12-4 to TRBJ2-7; weak D call: TRBD1 (6 bases). Trimming stripped 7 bases from V and 6 bases from J, with 16 bases between. The CDR3 sequence is 13 residues long. The CDR3 here is CASTTGTRGEQYF. CDR3 nucleotides: TGTGCCAGCACCACCGGGACACGAGGCGAGCAGTACTTC.

This chain joins TRBV9 and TRBJ1-1, with 10 nucleotides matching TRBD1. The germline CDR1 and CDR2 sequences are SGDLS and YYNGEE. The junction had 12 bases not matched to a gene; V was cut back by 3 bases and J by 7 bases. The CDR3 length is 16 residues. This CDR3 is CASSALPGQGQGEAFF. The CDR3 DNA follows: TGTGCCAGCAGCGCGCTCCCGGGACAGGGGCAAGGTGAAGCTTTCTTT. Drawing the rest from reference TRBV9 and TRBJ1-1, the complete variable domain is DSGVTQTPKHLITATGQRVTLRCSPRSGDLSVYWYQQSLDQGLQFLIQYYNGEERAKGNILERFSAQQFPDLHSELNLSSLELGDSALYFCASSALPGQGQGEAFFGQGTRLTVV.

The sample holds a few counts of this clone. This rearrangement joins TRBV7-9 to TRBJ1-2, with D unresolved. CDR1 and CDR2 from the germline V gene are SEHNR and FQNEAQ (reference sequence). This CDR3 has 15 residues. V gave up 0 bases and J gave up 4 bases, with 12 bases separating them. DNA for the CDR3: TGTGCCAGCAGCTTAGCGGTGGAGGGATCCTATGGCTACACCTTC. This encodes CASSLAVEGSYGYTF. Full variable domain (outside the CDR3, taken from reference TRBV7-9 and TRBJ1-2): DTGVSQNPRHKITKRGQNVTFRCDPISEHNRLYWYRQTLGQGPEFLTYFQNEAQLEKSRLLSDRFSAERPKGSFSTLEIQRTEQGDSAMYLCASSLAVEGSYGYTFGSGTRLTVV.

The chain carries TRBV13 and TRBJ2-7; D is perhaps TRBD2 (6 bases). The V and J ends lost 5 bases and 2 bases respectively, with 13 bases between them. Germline lookup yields CDR1 PRHDT and CDR2 FYEKMQ (reference sequence). CDR3 length equals 14 residues. CDR3 protein: CASSQSGTPYEQYF. The CDR3 nucleotides read TGTGCCAGCAGCCAGTCCGGGACTCCCTACGAGCAGTACTTC.

V usage is TRBV9 and J usage is TRBJ2-3, with 10 bases lining up with TRBD2. The germline gives CDR1 SGDLS, CDR2 YYNGEE. The CDR3 runs 20 residues. J lost 1 base, V lost 0 bases, and 14 bases had no gene match. CDR3 sequence reads: CASSVGESGGASLGTDTQYF. The CDR3, as DNA: TGTGCCAGCAGCGTAGGGGAGAGCGGGGGGGCCAGTTTGGGCACAGATACGCAGTATTTT.

This chain uses TRBV30 with TRBJ1-5; a weak D match, TRBD1 (6 bases). Deletions cut 2 bases from V and 7 bases from J, with 12 bases between. The germline V gene encodes CDR1 GTSNPN and CDR2 SVGIG (reference sequence). The CDR3 covers 13 residues. CDR3 in DNA: TGTGCCTGGAGTCCGAAGGGGGGGCAGCCCCAGCATTTT. Protein sequence: CAWSPKGGQPQHF.

This clone was recorded only once. The chain is built from TRBV5-5 and TRBJ1-6, with 7 bases fitting TRBD1. CDR3 size: 15 residues. The junction had 3 bases not matched to a gene; V was cut back by 1 base and J by 5 bases. Germline CDR1 and CDR2: SGHKS and YYEKEE (reference sequence). The CDR3 spells CASSLTGANNSPLHF. DNA of the CDR3: TGTGCCAGCAGCTTGACAGGGGCGAATAATTCACCCCTCCACTTT. Full variable domain (rest looked up from reference TRBV5-5 and TRBJ1-6): DAGVTQSPTHLIKTRGQQVTLRCSPISGHKSVSWYQQVLGQGPQFIFQYYEKEERGRGNFPDRFSARQFPNYSSELNVNALLLGDSALYLCASSLTGANNSPLHFGNGTRLTVT.

This rearrangement joins TRBV7-2 to TRBJ1-6, with D maybe TRBD1 (5 bases). Looked up from germline, CDR1 is SGHTA and CDR2 is FQGNSA. The ends were cut back, 1 base at V and 10 bases at J, with 14 bases in the middle. CDR3 length: 15 amino acids. Written as DNA, the CDR3 is TGTGCCAGCAGCTTAGGCTTTCCTTCAGGGTCACCCCTCCACTTT. It yields the protein CASSLGFPSGSPLHF.

This chain connects TRBV7-2 to TRBJ2-7; 8 bases are shared with TRBD2. Trimming removed 5 bases from V and 3 bases from J; junction bases left unmatched: 9. Germline V lookup: CDR1 SGHTA, CDR2 FQGNSA. This CDR3 spans 15 amino acids. CDR3 protein: CASSNAGGQLYEQYF. The CDR3 bases are TGTGCCAGCAGCAATGCGGGAGGCCAACTCTACGAGCAGTACTTC.